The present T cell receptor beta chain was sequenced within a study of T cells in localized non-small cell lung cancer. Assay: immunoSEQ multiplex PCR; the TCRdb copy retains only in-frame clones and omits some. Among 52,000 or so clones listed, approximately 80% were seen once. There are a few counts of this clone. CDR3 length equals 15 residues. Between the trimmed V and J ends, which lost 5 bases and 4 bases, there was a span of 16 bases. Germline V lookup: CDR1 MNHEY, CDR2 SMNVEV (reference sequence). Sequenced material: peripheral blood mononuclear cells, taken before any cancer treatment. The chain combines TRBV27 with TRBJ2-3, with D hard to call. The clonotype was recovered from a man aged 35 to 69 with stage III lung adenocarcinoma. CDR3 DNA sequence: TGTGCCAGCAGTCCCCTGTCGTCGATCGCAGATACGCAGTATTTT. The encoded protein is CASSPLSSIADTQYF.